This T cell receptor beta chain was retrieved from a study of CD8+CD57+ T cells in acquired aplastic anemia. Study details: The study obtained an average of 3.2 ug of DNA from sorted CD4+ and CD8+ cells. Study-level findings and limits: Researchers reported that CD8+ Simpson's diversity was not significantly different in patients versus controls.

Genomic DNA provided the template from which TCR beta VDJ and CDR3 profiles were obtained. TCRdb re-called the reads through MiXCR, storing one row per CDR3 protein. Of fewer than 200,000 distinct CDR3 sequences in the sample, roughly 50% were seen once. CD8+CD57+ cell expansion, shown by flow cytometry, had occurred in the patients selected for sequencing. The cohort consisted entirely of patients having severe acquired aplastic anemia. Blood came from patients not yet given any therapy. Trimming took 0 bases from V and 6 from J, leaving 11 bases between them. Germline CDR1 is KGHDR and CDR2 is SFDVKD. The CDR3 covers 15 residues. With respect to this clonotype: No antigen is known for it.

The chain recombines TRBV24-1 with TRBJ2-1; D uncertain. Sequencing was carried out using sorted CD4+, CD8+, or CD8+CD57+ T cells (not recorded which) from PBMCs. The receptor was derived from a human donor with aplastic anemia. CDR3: CATSDLSGLGNEQFF. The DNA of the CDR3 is TGTGCCACCAGTGATTTGTCCGGGTTAGGCAATGAGCAGTTCTTC.